This TCR beta chain appears in the sequencing data of a study of OX40 agonist ivuxolimab in advanced cancers. This CDR3 is built from 18 residues. Germline CDR1 reads SGHTA; CDR2 reads FQGNSA. The V segment lost 0 bases and the J segment 0 bases; nucleotides outside the gene matches: 9. Data came from immunoSEQ multiplex PCR; TCRdb stores just in-frame clones and leaves some out. The top ten hold 0.55% to 0.65% of the sample, which has roughly 60,000 clones, around 88% seen once. The sequenced sample was CD4+ or CD8+ T cells sorted from blood, obtained in a trial of the OX40 agonist ivuxolimab. V usage is TRBV7-2 and J usage is TRBJ2-3, with 7 bases identical to TRBD2. This sequence was found in an adult with an advanced solid tumor such as melanoma, head and neck, liver or kidney cancer. The DNA for the CDR3 is TGTGCCAGCAGCTTAGCGGCCCTGGCGGGAGCTAGCACAGATACGCAGTATTTT. Its translation: CASSLAALAGASTDTQYF.